One and the same sample provided the 5 T cell receptor beta chains below, sequenced in a study of T cell responses to AZD1222 COVID-19 vaccine. TCRdb's copy holds only in-frame clones and misses some; the assay was immunoSEQ multiplex PCR. The sample shows 100,000 to 150,000 clones, 88% of them seen only once. Specimen: peripheral blood, collected 28 days after the second AZD1222 dose. Receptors were obtained from an adult who received the AZD1222 COVID-19 vaccine.

V is TRBV2 and J is TRBJ1-5, with D maybe TRBD1 (5 bases). Germline assignment: CDR1 SNHLY and CDR2 FYNNEI. The CDR3 is made up of 16 amino acids. V shed 5 bases and J shed 7 bases, with 21 bases lying between them. This CDR3 is CASSREPGPSVQPQHF. CDR3 sequence (DNA): TGTGCCAGCAGTAGGGAACCGGGGCCCTCCGTCCAGCCCCAGCATTTT.

V usage is TRBV3-1 (or the pseudogene TRBV3-2) and J usage is TRBJ2-6; 8 bases line up with TRBD1. The germline V gene has CDR1 LGHDT and CDR2 YNNKEL (reference sequence). The CDR3 contains 23 residues. Losses at the gene ends were 4 bases for V and 0 bases for J; bases not matched to a gene: 23. The CDR3 DNA reads TGTGCCAGCAGCCGCACTATTCCTGGACAGGGTAGTCCATTCCTCTCTGGGGCCAACGTCCTGACTTTC. It codes for CASSRTIPGQGSPFLSGANVLTF.

The rearrangement links TRBV19 to TRBJ1-3; the D is unclear. With 7 bases removed from V and 2 bases from J, the gap between germline ends came to 15 bases. Per the germline V gene, CDR1 is LNHDA and CDR2 is SQIVND (reference sequence). The CDR3 spans 15 residues. This CDR3 is CASKPNRGAGNTIYF. The CDR3 DNA follows: TGTGCCAGTAAACCCAATCGAGGAGCTGGAAACACCATATATTTT.

V is TRBV7-9 and J is TRBJ2-3, with D unclear. The V and J ends lost 0 bases and 6 bases respectively, with 4 bases between them. The CDR3 spans 12 residues. Germline-derived CDR1 and CDR2 are SEHNR and FQNEAQ (reference sequence). The CDR3 bases are TGTGCCAGCAGCTTAGCGGCCGATACGCAGTATTTT. Protein product: CASSLAADTQYF.

This chain links TRBV27 with TRBJ1-2; TRBD1 is a possible D gene (5 bases). V lost 11 bases and J lost 11, with 24 bases in between. This CDR3 spans 13 amino acids. Per germline, CDR1 MNHEY and CDR2 SMNVEV (reference sequence). The CDR3 coding sequence is TGTGCCGGACGACAGTTACCGGGGCGAAGGTACACCTTC. Protein sequence: CAGRQLPGRRYTF.